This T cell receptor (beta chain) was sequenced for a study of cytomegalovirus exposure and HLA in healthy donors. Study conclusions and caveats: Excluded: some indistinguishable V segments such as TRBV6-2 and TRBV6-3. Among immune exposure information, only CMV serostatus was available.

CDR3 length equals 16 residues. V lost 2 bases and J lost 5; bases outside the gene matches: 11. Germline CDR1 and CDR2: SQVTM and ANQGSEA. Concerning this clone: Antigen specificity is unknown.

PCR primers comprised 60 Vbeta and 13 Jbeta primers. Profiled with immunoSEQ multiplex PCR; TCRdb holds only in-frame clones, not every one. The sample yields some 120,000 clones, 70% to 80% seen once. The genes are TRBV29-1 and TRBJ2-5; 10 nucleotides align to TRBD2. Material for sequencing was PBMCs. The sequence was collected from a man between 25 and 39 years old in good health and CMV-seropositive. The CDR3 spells CSVELAGTSVWETQYF. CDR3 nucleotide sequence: TGCAGCGTTGAACTTGCCGGGACTAGCGTATGGGAGACCCAGTACTTC. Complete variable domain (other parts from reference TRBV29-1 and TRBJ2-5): SAVISQKPSRDICQRGTSLTIQCQVDSQVTMMFWYRQQPGQSLTLIATANQGSEATYESGFVIDKFPISRPNLTFSTLTVSNMSPEDSSIYLCSVELAGTSVWETQYFGPGTRLLVL.